Below, one TCR beta chain is given with its context. As yet, its antigen is unknown. CDR1 MNHEY and CDR2 SMNVEV come from the germline V gene (reference sequence). V gave up 4 bases and J gave up 1 base, with 5 bases separating them. The CDR3 is 13 residues long. The data derive from a study of PD-1 blockade in classical Hodgkin lymphoma. Study-wide results and limits: Factors driving the repertoire differences, possibly disease activity or prior therapy, remain undefined. Significantly greater TCR diversity emerged by C4D1 in CD4+ cells but not CD8+ cells.

The patients all showed relapse after autologous stem cell transplantation, while their brentuximab vedotin exposure varied. Produced via immunoSEQ multiplex PCR; TCRdb's table is partial and in-frame only. The table has around 30,000 clones, 82% seen once; the top ten hold 25% to 40%. The sample in question was peripheral blood mononuclear cells (PBMCs), obtained at baseline. The chain carries TRBV27 and TRBJ2-1; D unclear. The receptor comes from a human donor with classical Hodgkin lymphoma. CDR3 coding DNA: TGTGCCAGCAGTTCTATGTCCTACAATGAGCAGTTCTTC. It codes for CASSSMSYNEQFF.